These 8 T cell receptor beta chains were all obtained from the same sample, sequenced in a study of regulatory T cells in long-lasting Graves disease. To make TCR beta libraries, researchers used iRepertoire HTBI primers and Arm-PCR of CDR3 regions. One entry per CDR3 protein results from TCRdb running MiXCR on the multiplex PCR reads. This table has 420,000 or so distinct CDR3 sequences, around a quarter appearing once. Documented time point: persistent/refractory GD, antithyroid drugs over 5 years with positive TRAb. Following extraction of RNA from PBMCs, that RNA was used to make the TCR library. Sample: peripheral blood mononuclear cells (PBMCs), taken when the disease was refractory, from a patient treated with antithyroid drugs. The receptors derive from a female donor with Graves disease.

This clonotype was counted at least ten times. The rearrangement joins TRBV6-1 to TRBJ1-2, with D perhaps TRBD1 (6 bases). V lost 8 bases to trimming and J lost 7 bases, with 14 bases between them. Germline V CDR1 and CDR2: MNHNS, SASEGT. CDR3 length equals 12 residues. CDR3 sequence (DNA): TGTGCCAGCTCTCCGGGGGCCGGTGGCTACACCTTC. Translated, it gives CASSPGAGGYTF.

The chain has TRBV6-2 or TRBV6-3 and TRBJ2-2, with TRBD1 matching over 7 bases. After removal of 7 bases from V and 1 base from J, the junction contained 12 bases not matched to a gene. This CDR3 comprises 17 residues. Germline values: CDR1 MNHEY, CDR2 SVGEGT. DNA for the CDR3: TGTGCCAGCACCCCCAAGGGGCAGGGGGTGAACACCGGGGAGCTGTTTTTT. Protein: CASTPKGQGVNTGELFF.

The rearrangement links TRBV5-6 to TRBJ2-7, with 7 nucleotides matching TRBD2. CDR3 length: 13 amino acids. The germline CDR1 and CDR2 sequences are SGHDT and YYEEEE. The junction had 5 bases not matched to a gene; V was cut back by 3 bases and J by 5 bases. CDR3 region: CASSSGTTNEQYF. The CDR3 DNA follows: TGTGCCAGCAGCTCCGGGACTACTAACGAGCAGTACTTC.

This CDR3 is CASSQDDRDQYF. CDR3 in DNA: TGCGCCAGCAGCCAAGACGACCGGGATCAGTACTTC. This rearrangement joins TRBV4-3 to TRBJ2-7; D may be TRBD2 (5 bases). This CDR3 spans 12 amino acids. Germline CDR1 is LGHNA and CDR2 is YSLEER. V lost 0 bases to trimming and J lost 10 bases, with 10 bases between them.

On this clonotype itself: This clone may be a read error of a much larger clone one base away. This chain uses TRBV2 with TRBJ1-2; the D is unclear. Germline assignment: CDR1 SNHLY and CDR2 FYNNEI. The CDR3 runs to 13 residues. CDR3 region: CAGSEARIYGYTF. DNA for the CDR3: TGTGCCGGCAGTGAAGCGAGGATCTATGGCTACACCTTC.

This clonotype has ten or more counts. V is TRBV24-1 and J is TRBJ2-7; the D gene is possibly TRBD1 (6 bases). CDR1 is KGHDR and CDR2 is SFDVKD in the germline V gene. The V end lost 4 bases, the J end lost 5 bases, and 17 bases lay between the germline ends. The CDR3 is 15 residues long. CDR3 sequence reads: CATSDVGAGEDEQYF. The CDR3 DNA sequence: TGTGCCACCAGTGACGTTGGGGCAGGGGAAGACGAGCAGTACTTC.

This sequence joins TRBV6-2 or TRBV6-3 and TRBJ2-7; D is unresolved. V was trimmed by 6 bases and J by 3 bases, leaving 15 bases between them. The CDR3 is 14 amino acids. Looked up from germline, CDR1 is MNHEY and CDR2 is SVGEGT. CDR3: CASRLQVNHYEQYF. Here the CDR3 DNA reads TGTGCCAGCAGACTTCAGGTTAACCACTACGAGCAGTACTTC.

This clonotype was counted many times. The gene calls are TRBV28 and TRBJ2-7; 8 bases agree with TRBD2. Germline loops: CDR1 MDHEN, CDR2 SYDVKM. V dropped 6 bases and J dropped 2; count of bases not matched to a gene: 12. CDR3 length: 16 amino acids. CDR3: CASREAGVFPTYEQYF. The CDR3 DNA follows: TGTGCCAGCAGGGAAGCGGGAGTCTTCCCCACCTACGAGCAGTACTTC.